A single sample is the source of the 20 T cell receptor beta chains below, sequenced in a study of T-cell memory formation after mild COVID-19. One entry per CDR3 protein, called by TCRdb with MiXCR from the 5' RACE reads. The sample carries roughly 350,000 distinct CDR3 sequences, approximately 21% recorded once. Source material: PBMCs or a T cell subset sorted from them (not recorded which). Receptor source: an adult woman who had mild COVID-19 (a few samples of this study predate the infection). Cell type and time point are not known.

This clonotype showed up just once. This rearrangement joins TRBV21-1 to TRBJ2-2; TRBD1 reflects the table's D call only, with no check against the DNA. TRBV21-1 represents a pseudogene. There are 20 residues in the CDR3. The CDR3 bases are TGTGCCAGCAGCAAAAATGGCGACAGGGGGCGATTAGAGGACACCGGGGAGCTGTTTTTT. This gives the protein CASSKNGDRGRLEDTGELFF.

The chain has TRBV5-6 and TRBJ1-6, with TRBD1 matching over 10 bases. Looked up from germline, CDR1 is SGHDT and CDR2 is YYEEEE. J was trimmed by 6 bases and V by 4 bases; bases with no gene match: 4. The CDR3 extends over 15 amino acids. The CDR3 loop is CASSVTGGRNSPLHF. As DNA, the CDR3 is TGTGCCAGCAGCGTGACAGGGGGCCGTAATTCACCCCTCCACTTT.

In its sample, this clonotype was seen a few times. The chain is built from TRBV5-1 and TRBJ1-1, with D hard to call. There are 14 residues in the CDR3. Germline values: CDR1 SGHRS, CDR2 YFSETQ. With 4 bases removed from V and 0 bases from J, the gap between germline ends came to 10 bases. The CDR3 is CASSTGPMNTEAFF. The CDR3 DNA is TGCGCCAGCAGCACCGGACCCATGAACACTGAAGCTTTCTTT.

This clonotype was seen a few times. The chain joins TRBV6-5 to TRBJ2-3, with no clear D. The CDR3 contains 15 residues. Germline V lookup: CDR1 MNHEY, CDR2 SVGAGI. Trimming shortened V by 6 bases and J by 7 bases, and 20 bases separated the two germline ends. DNA of the CDR3: TGTGCCAGCAGCCCCTACAGCGTAAAAGAATATACGCAGTATTTT. Its protein product is CASSPYSVKEYTQYF.

The chain joins TRBV5-1 to TRBJ1-1; no clear D gene. The germline CDR1 and CDR2 sequences are SGHRS and YFSETQ. The CDR3 loop spans 14 amino acids. V lost 0 bases and J 1 base, leaving 7 bases between the germline ends. The CDR3 coding sequence is TGCGCCAGCAGCTTGGACATTTCGAACACTGAAGCTTTCTTT. This translates into CASSLDISNTEAFF.

Many counts were recorded for this clonotype. The J gene is TRBJ2-2, the V gene TRBV20-1; D is perhaps TRBD2 (5 bases). V lost 0 bases and J lost 5, with 13 bases in between. The germline V gene has CDR1 DFQATT and CDR2 SNEGSKA (reference sequence). The CDR3 has 15 residues. The CDR3 DNA reads as TGCAGTGCTAGAGATGGTGGCCGGGGAACCGGGGAGCTGTTTTTT. This sequence encodes CSARDGGRGTGELFF.

The chain uses TRBV4-3 and TRBJ1-2; D ambiguous. Germline CDR1 is LGHNA and CDR2 is YSLEER. This CDR3 has 15 amino acids. Trimming pared 0 bases from V and 2 bases from J, leaving 10 bases between. The CDR3 nucleotides read TGCGCCAGCAGCCAAGATGTACAGCGGAACTATGGCTACACCTTC. As protein: CASSQDVQRNYGYTF.

J is TRBJ2-7 and V is TRBV21-1; TRBD2 reflects the table's D call only, with no check against the DNA. TRBV21-1 is an annotated pseudogene. CDR3 length: 14 residues. This chain's CDR3 is CASNSSGGPYEQYF. In DNA form, the CDR3 reads TGTGCCAGCAACTCTAGCGGGGGACCCTACGAGCAGTACTTC.

The rearrangement joins TRBV14 to TRBJ1-2; perhaps TRBD1 as D (6 bases). CDR1 SGHDN and CDR2 FVKESK come from the germline V gene. V was clipped by 0 bases and J by 4 bases, with 12 bases between them. CDR3 size: 15 residues. CDR3 sequence reads: CASSQDLTGTYGYTF. CDR3 DNA sequence: TGTGCCAGCAGCCAAGATCTGACAGGCACCTATGGCTACACCTTC.

This clonotype showed up many times. The genes are TRBV7-9 and TRBJ2-3; possibly TRBD2 for D (6 bases). Trimming took off 1 base at V and 2 bases at J, with 10 bases between the two ends. This CDR3 comprises 15 residues. From germline, CDR1 is SEHNR and CDR2 FQNEAQ (reference sequence). The CDR3 region is CASSLVGTLTDTQYF. The CDR3 DNA follows: TGTGCCAGCAGCTTAGTGGGGACTCTCACAGATACGCAGTATTTT.

The chain combines TRBV18 with TRBJ2-1, with 9 bases matching TRBD2. CDR1 is KGHSH and CDR2 is LQKENI in the germline V gene. V lost 5 bases, J lost 5 bases, and 4 bases stayed unmatched. The CDR3 length is 14 residues. In nucleotides, the CDR3 is TGTGCCAGCTCAGAGGGACTAGCAGACAATGAGCAGTTCTTC. Its translation: CASSEGLADNEQFF.

The rearrangement joins TRBV7-8 to TRBJ2-7; TRBD2 agrees at 10 bases. Germline lookup yields CDR1 SGHVS and CDR2 FQNEAQ. After removal of 2 bases from V and 2 bases from J, the junction contained 12 bases not matched to a gene. The CDR3 loop spans 18 amino acids. The CDR3 bases are TGTGCCAGCAGCTTAAATCCCGGACTAGCGGAGGTAACCTACGAGCAGTACTTC. Translating it yields CASSLNPGLAEVTYEQYF.

This clonotype turned up a few times. The rearrangement links TRBV6-5 to TRBJ1-2, with no clear D. The CDR3 runs 13 residues. CDR1 is MNHEY and CDR2 is SVGAGI in the germline V gene. Trimming stripped 5 bases from V and 8 bases from J, with 15 bases between. This CDR3 is CASSRMVSRGYTF. CDR3 in DNA: TGTGCCAGCAGTCGCATGGTATCGCGGGGCTACACCTTC.

The chain recombines TRBV20-1 with TRBJ2-7; possibly TRBD2 for D (5 bases). V lost 1 base, J lost 5 bases, and 12 bases lay in between. Germline V lookup: CDR1 DFQATT, CDR2 SNEGSKA (reference sequence). The CDR3 runs to 13 residues. For the CDR3, the DNA is TGCAGTGCTAGAGGCCAACTAGATCACGAGCAGTACTTC. This codes for CSARGQLDHEQYF.

The chain has TRBV20-1 and TRBJ1-3; D is uncertain. Between the trimmed V and J ends, which lost 0 bases and 0 bases, there was a span of 9 bases. The CDR3 has 15 amino acids. CDR1 DFQATT and CDR2 SNEGSKA come from the germline V gene (reference sequence). CDR3 residues: CSARDPQNSGNTIYF. DNA of the CDR3: TGCAGTGCTAGAGATCCCCAGAACTCTGGAAACACCATATATTTT.

This clonotype was picked up a small number of times. The chain joins TRBV5-1 to TRBJ2-7; D may correspond to TRBD1 or TRBD2 (5 bases each). The ends were cut back, 4 bases at V and 3 bases at J, with 14 bases in the middle. CDR1 is SGHRS and CDR2 is YFSETQ in the germline V gene. CDR3 size: 14 residues. The CDR3 DNA is TGCGCCAGCAGCCCCCGGGACGCAGGCTACGAGCAGTACTTC. The encoded protein is CASSPRDAGYEQYF.

This clonotype turned up a few times. The chain links TRBV5-6 to TRBJ2-5, with 13 bases fitting TRBD2. The CDR3 has 17 amino acids. Germline assignment: CDR1 SGHDT and CDR2 YYEEEE. V was clipped by 2 bases and J by 5 bases; unmatched bases: 9. The CDR3, as DNA: TGTGCCAGCAGCTTTGGACTAGCGGGAGTTTACTCGGAGACCCAGTACTTC. It specifies CASSFGLAGVYSETQYF. Full variable domain (remainder filled in from reference TRBV5-6 and TRBJ2-5): DAGVTQSPTHLIKTRGQQVTLRCSPKSGHDTVSWYQQALGQGPQFIFQYYEEEERQRGNFPDRFSGHQFPNYSSELNVNALLLGDSALYLCASSFGLAGVYSETQYFGPGTRLLVL.

This clonotype has more than one count but fewer than ten. The rearrangement links TRBV7-2 to TRBJ1-1; D is unclear. CDR1 SGHTA and CDR2 FQGNSA come from the germline V gene. V gave up 5 bases and J gave up 5 bases, with 12 bases separating them. This CDR3 contains 13 residues. The CDR3 protein is CASSAGQRTEAFF. The CDR3 coding sequence is TGTGCCAGCAGCGCGGGCCAAAGAACTGAAGCTTTCTTT. The full variable domain, its missing parts supplied by reference TRBV7-2 and TRBJ1-1, is GAGVSQSPSNKVTEKGKDVELRCDPISGHTALYWYRQSLGQGLEFLIYFQGNSAPDKSGLPSDRFSAERTGGSVSTLTIQRTQQEDSAVYLCASSAGQRTEAFFGQGTRLTVV.

This rearrangement joins TRBV15 to TRBJ2-2, with 10 bases aligning to TRBD2. Germline CDR1 is LNHNV and CDR2 is YYDKDF (reference sequence). The CDR3 sequence is 18 residues long. V was clipped by 0 bases and J by 1 base; unmatched bases: 5. The DNA of the CDR3 is TGTGCCACCAGCAGAGAAATCAGGACTAGCGGGAACACCGGGGAGCTGTTTTTT. As protein: CATSREIRTSGNTGELFF.

The rearrangement joins TRBV21-1 to TRBJ2-7; the tabulated D call, TRBD2, remains unverified against the DNA. TRBV21-1 is termed a pseudogene. The CDR3 covers 14 residues. The CDR3 sequence: CAISLTTSTDEQYF. The CDR3 nucleotides are TGTGCCATCTCTTTGACCACCTCCACGGACGAGCAGTACTTC.